This TCR beta chain was documented in a study of blood T cell repertoires in COVID-19. Looking at the study overall: Acute-phase and convalescent COVID-19 samples originated in the United States, Italy and Spain. T cells, B-cell-depleted T cells, or PBMCs supplied cDNA or gDNA.

Methods used by the authors: Reference gene primer amplification gave estimated nucleated cell counts. Measured with immunoSEQ multiplex PCR; TCRdb has only the in-frame clones, and not every one. V, J and clone size are those of that table, while D and trimming were read from the DNA. Here the sample spans roughly 140,000 clones, approximately 80% being singletons. Trimming pared 7 bases from V and 1 base from J, leaving 10 bases between. The CDR3 is 12 residues long. Germline V gives CDR1 SQVTM, CDR2 ANQGSEA. The chain uses TRBV29-1 and TRBJ1-1, with D tentatively TRBD1 (5 bases). The origin of this receptor is a man between 60 and 75 years old with active or convalescent COVID-19. Sequencing input: peripheral blood. The CDR3 protein is CSGQSSNTEAFF. The CDR3 region has the DNA TGCAGCGGACAGAGTTCGAACACTGAAGCTTTCTTT. Using reference TRBV29-1 and TRBJ1-1 for the parts outside the CDR3, the full variable domain is SAVISQKPSRDICQRGTSLTIQCQVDSQVTMMFWYRQQPGQSLTLIATANQGSEATYESGFVIDKFPISRPNLTFSTLTVSNMSPEDSSIYLCSGQSSNTEAFFGQGTRLTVV.